A single sample gave rise to the 24 T cell receptor beta chains below, sequenced in a study of blood T cell repertoires in COVID-19. The protocol was immunoSEQ multiplex PCR, while the TCRdb copy is restricted to in-frame clones and leaves out a portion. Counted here are about 440,000 clones, roughly 89% occurring once; the ten biggest clones make up roughly 4.3%. The sequenced sample was peripheral blood. These receptors all stem from a woman in her 30s with acute or convalescent COVID-19.

The rearrangement joins TRBV9 to TRBJ1-5; D unresolved. V was cut by 3 bases and J by 2 bases, with 9 bases left in between. Germline CDR1 SGDLS, CDR2 YYNGEE. The CDR3 runs to 14 residues. The DNA for the CDR3 is TGTGCCAGCAGCGGAGGGTCGGGCAATCAGCCCCAGCATTTT. Amino acids: CASSGGSGNQPQHF.

V is TRBV11-2 and J is TRBJ2-5; TRBD2 matches 14 bases. Trimming cost V 7 bases and J 0 bases; bases outside gene matches: 10. Germline CDR1 SGHAT, CDR2 FQNNGV. This CDR3 has 18 residues. The CDR3 loop reads CASTPGLAGAMYQETQYF. In nucleotides, the CDR3 is TGTGCCAGCACCCCGGGACTAGCGGGGGCTATGTACCAAGAGACCCAGTACTTC.

The rearrangement links TRBV7-9 to TRBJ1-2; TRBD1 might be the D (6 bases). Germline-derived CDR1 and CDR2 are SEHNR and FQNEAQ (reference sequence). The CDR3 runs to 15 residues. Trimming pared 3 bases from V and 4 bases from J, leaving 15 bases between. The CDR3 region has the DNA TGTGCCAGCAGCTTTAGGACAGATGCACTCTATGGCTACACCTTC. It is translated as CASSFRTDALYGYTF.

The chain has TRBV13 and TRBJ1-6, with unresolved D. This CDR3 comprises 15 residues. Germline V gives CDR1 PRHDT, CDR2 FYEKMQ (reference sequence). Trimming cost V 5 bases and J 9 bases, with 17 bases left between them. CDR3 in amino acids: CASSPVSILISPLHF. CDR3 sequence (DNA): TGTGCCAGCAGCCCGGTGAGCATCCTGATTTCACCCCTCCACTTT.

The chain uses TRBV2 and TRBJ2-5; D gene uncertain. The CDR3 runs to 12 residues. In germline, CDR1 is SNHLY, CDR2 FYNNEI. With 2 bases removed from V and 4 bases from J, the gap between germline ends came to 5 bases. The DNA of the CDR3 is TGTGCCAGCAGTGAAATGCGAGAGACCCAGTACTTC. It codes for CASSEMRETQYF.

The chain links TRBV11-3 to TRBJ2-7, with 7 positions matching TRBD1. The germline V gene has CDR1 SGHNT and CDR2 YENEEA. V lost 1 base, J lost 3 bases, and 6 bases stayed unmatched. The CDR3 is 15 amino acids. The CDR3 DNA reads as TGTGCCAGCAGCTTAGTTCGGGACAGAAACTACGAGCAGTACTTC. It translates to CASSLVRDRNYEQYF. Based on the CDR3 plus reference TRBV11-3 and TRBJ2-7, the full variable domain is EAGVVQSPRYKIIEKKQPVAFWCNPISGHNTLYWYLQNLGQGPELLIRYENEEAVDDSQLPKDRFSAERLKGVDSTLKIQPAELGDSAVYLCASSLVRDRNYEQYFGPGTRLTVT.

This sequence joins TRBV2 and TRBJ1-2; D unclear. The germline CDR1 and CDR2 sequences are SNHLY and FYNNEI. This CDR3 comprises 15 residues. Between the trimmed V and J ends, which lost 3 bases and 4 bases, there was a span of 15 bases. CDR3 coding DNA: TGTGCCAGCAGTGAGTCAGAAGGGAGCATCTATGGCTACACCTTC. Translation gives CASSESEGSIYGYTF.

The rearrangement uses TRBV18 and TRBJ2-5; perhaps TRBD2 as D (6 bases). V was clipped by 3 bases and J by 0 bases, with 11 bases between them. Germline loops: CDR1 KGHSH, CDR2 LQKENI. This CDR3 contains 15 residues. As DNA, the CDR3 is TGTGCCAGCTCACCCGGGCTAGCGTACCAAGAGACCCAGTACTTC. Its protein is CASSPGLAYQETQYF.

This chain links TRBV5-1 with TRBJ2-6; D possibly corresponds to TRBD2 (6 bases). CDR1 is SGHRS and CDR2 is YFSETQ in the germline V gene. The V gene lost 4 bases and the J gene lost 2 bases, with 10 bases spanning the gap. This CDR3 is built from 15 residues. The CDR3 nucleotides read TGCGCCAGCAGCCTCGGGGAGGCTGGGGCCAACGTCCTGACTTTC. Translating gives CASSLGEAGANVLTF.

A single count supports this clone. The V and J genes are TRBV12-5 and TRBJ2-1, with D uncertain. V was trimmed by 3 bases and J by 3 bases, leaving 9 bases between them. Germline CDR1 and CDR2: LGHNT and FRNRAP. There are 14 residues in the CDR3. Here the CDR3 DNA reads TGTGCTAGTGGTTTATTCAACATCTACAATGAGCAGTTCTTC. Its translation: CASGLFNIYNEQFF.

V usage is TRBV19 and J usage is TRBJ2-7; possible D gene TRBD2, 6 bases. Trimming removed 4 bases from V and 4 bases from J, with 14 bases in between. The CDR3 extends over 14 amino acids. CDR1 LNHDA and CDR2 SQIVND come from the germline V gene (reference sequence). DNA for the CDR3: TGTGCCAGTAGTACTGCGGGGATAGGGTACGAGCAGTACTTC. It yields the protein CASSTAGIGYEQYF.

This rearrangement joins TRBV11-2 to TRBJ1-2; D not resolved. CDR3 size: 15 residues. Germline V gene data show CDR1 as SGHAT and CDR2 as FQNNGV. The ends were cut back, 4 bases at V and 0 bases at J, with 12 bases in the middle. CDR3 nucleotides: TGTGCCAGCAGCTCAGTGACGGGAGCTAACTATGGCTACACCTTC. Translation gives CASSSVTGANYGYTF.

The chain carries TRBV10-3 and TRBJ1-1, with D hard to call. The V gene's germline CDR1 is ENHRY and CDR2 SYGVKD. The CDR3 is 13 residues long. V lost 10 bases, J lost 3 bases, and 15 bases lay in between. The CDR3 sequence is CATSTGSDTEAFF. The DNA for the CDR3 is TGTGCCACCTCAACGGGGTCGGACACTGAAGCTTTCTTT.

J is TRBJ1-2 and V is TRBV10-3, with a tentative D call TRBD1 (5 bases). This CDR3 has 16 amino acids. Germline V gene lookup returns CDR1 ENHRY and CDR2 SYGVKD. Deletions cut 7 bases from V and 3 bases from J, with 21 bases between. In DNA, the CDR3 is TGTGCCATCACCTCTATCCGGGGGACGGCTGACTATGGCTACACCTTC. Translated, it gives CAITSIRGTADYGYTF.

V usage is TRBV5-4 and J usage is TRBJ2-5; D uncertain. V dropped 0 bases and J dropped 2 bases, with 8 bases sitting between them. The CDR3 extends over 14 amino acids. CDR1 and CDR2 from the germline V gene are SGHNT and YYREEE (reference sequence). CDR3 DNA: TGTGCCAGCAGCTTGGGAGGCTCACAAGAGACCCAGTACTTC. As protein: CASSLGGSQETQYF.

Written as DNA, the CDR3 is TGTGCCAGCAGCTTAGGTGTTCTAGTTGGCCTGTTCTTC. Its translation: CASSLGVLVGLFF. This chain uses TRBV7-9 with TRBJ2-1; D unresolved. Looked up from germline, CDR1 is SEHNR and CDR2 is FQNEAQ (reference sequence). The CDR3 is 13 amino acids. The V gene lost 1 base and the J gene lost 15 bases, with 16 bases spanning the gap.

This rearrangement joins TRBV5-6 to TRBJ2-3, with TRBD2 matching 9 bases. CDR1 and CDR2 (germline): SGHDT, YYEEEE. This CDR3 is built from 15 residues. The V segment lost 0 bases and the J segment 1 base; nucleotides outside the gene matches: 0. The CDR3 region is CASSLGLAGTDTQYF. CDR3 nucleotide sequence: TGTGCCAGCAGCTTGGGACTAGCGGGCACAGATACGCAGTATTTT.

V and J are TRBV5-5 and TRBJ2-7; no clear D gene. There are 13 residues in the CDR3. Germline assignment: CDR1 SGHKS and CDR2 YYEKEE (reference sequence). Trimming stripped 2 bases from V and 4 bases from J, with 10 bases between. The CDR3 DNA reads TGTGCCAGCAGCTTTATCAGCGTGTACGAGCAGTACTTC. This sequence encodes CASSFISVYEQYF.

The rearrangement joins TRBV6-5 to TRBJ1-5, with 7 bases lining up with TRBD1. Unmatched junction bases numbered 4, after V lost 8 bases and J lost 3 bases. Germline V gene data show CDR1 as MNHEY and CDR2 as SVGAGI. The CDR3 is made up of 13 amino acids. This chain's CDR3 is CASGTAHNQPQHF. As DNA, the CDR3 is TGTGCCAGCGGGACAGCACACAATCAGCCCCAGCATTTT.

The chain employs TRBV6-5 and TRBJ2-3, with D perhaps matching TRBD1 (5 bases). Germline V gene lookup returns CDR1 MNHEY and CDR2 SVGAGI. The CDR3 is made up of 14 amino acids. The V gene lost 8 bases and the J gene lost 1 base, with 13 bases spanning the gap. The CDR3 DNA sequence: TGTGCCAGCTCGGTCAAAGGGGGCACAGATACGCAGTATTTT. It specifies CASSVKGGTDTQYF.

This clone was counted a single time. The chain employs TRBV29-1 and TRBJ1-5; perhaps TRBD1 as D (5 bases). Germline V gene data show CDR1 as SQVTM and CDR2 as ANQGSEA. Trimming pared 5 bases from V and 7 bases from J, leaving 15 bases between. The CDR3 runs to 13 residues. Here the CDR3 DNA reads TGCAGCGTTTGGGGGGGTTCGGGGCAGCCCCAGCATTTT. It translates to CSVWGGSGQPQHF.

The genes are TRBV27 and TRBJ2-7, with 7 bases matching TRBD2. V shed 3 bases and J 2 bases; nucleotides not matched to a gene: 7. The CDR3 sequence is 15 residues long. In germline, CDR1 is MNHEY, CDR2 SMNVEV (reference sequence). The CDR3 sequence: CASSFISAGPYEQYF. As DNA, the CDR3 is TGTGCCAGCAGTTTTATCTCAGCGGGGCCCTACGAGCAGTACTTC.

The rearrangement joins TRBV5-4 to TRBJ2-1, with 7 bases fitting TRBD1. The V gene's germline CDR1 is SGHNT and CDR2 YYREEE (reference sequence). V was clipped by 5 bases and J by 3 bases; unmatched bases: 8. The CDR3 length is 15 residues. CDR3 DNA: TGTGCCAGCAGGAAGACAGGGTCGGGCTACAATGAGCAGTTCTTC. Translating it yields CASRKTGSGYNEQFF.

The V gene is TRBV28, the J gene TRBJ2-1; TRBD2 might be the D (5 bases). The CDR3 has 13 amino acids. The ends were cut back, 8 bases at V and 4 bases at J, with 12 bases in the middle. Germline CDR1 MDHEN, CDR2 SYDVKM. This chain's CDR3 is CASGLNPYNEQFF. As DNA, the CDR3 is TGTGCCAGCGGACTCAACCCTTACAATGAGCAGTTCTTC.